This T cell receptor (beta chain) was sequenced in a study of technical replicates of blood from a few donors. This CDR3 comprises 14 residues. V lost 4 bases and J lost 8; bases outside the gene matches: 10. The germline V gene encodes CDR1 LNHDA and CDR2 SQIVND (reference sequence). Here immunoSEQ multiplex PCR was the method, and the copy in TCRdb shows in-frame clones only, minus some. The data hold around 13,000 clones, with about 85% observed a single time. This chain joins TRBV19 and TRBJ1-2; TRBD1 aligns across 7 bases. Material: PBMCs. The TCR was taken from a human donor in good health. The CDR3 region is CASSTQAGGQGYTF. The DNA of the CDR3 is TGTGCCAGTAGTACCCAGGCAGGGGGTCAGGGCTACACCTTC.